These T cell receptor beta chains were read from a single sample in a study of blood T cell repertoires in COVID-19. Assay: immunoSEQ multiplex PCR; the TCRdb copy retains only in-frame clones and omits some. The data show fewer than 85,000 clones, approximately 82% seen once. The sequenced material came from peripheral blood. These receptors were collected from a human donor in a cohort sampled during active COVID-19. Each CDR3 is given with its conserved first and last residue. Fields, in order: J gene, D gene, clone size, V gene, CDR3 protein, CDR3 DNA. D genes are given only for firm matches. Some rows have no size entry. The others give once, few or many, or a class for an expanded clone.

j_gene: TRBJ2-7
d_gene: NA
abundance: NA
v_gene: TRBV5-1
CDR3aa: CASSLDRVGEQYF
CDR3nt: TGCGCCAGCAGCTTGGACAGGGTTGGCGAGCAGTACTTC

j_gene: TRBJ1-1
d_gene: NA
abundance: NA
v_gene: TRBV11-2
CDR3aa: CASSSYTEAFF
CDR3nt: TGTGCCAGCAGCTCGTACACTGAAGCTTTCTTT

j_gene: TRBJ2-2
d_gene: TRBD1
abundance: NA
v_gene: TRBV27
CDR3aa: CASSLRGQNTGELFF
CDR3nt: TGTGCCAGCAGTTTAAGGGGGCAGAACACCGGGGAGCTGTTTTTT

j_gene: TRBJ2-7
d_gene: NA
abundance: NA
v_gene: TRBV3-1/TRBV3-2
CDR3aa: CASSQVNSYEQYF
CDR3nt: TGTGCCAGCAGCCAAGTAAACAGCTACGAGCAGTACTTC

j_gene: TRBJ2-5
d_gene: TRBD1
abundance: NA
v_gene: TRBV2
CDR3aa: CASSRQGGKETQYF
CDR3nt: TGTGCCAGCAGTCGACAGGGGGGGAAAGAGACCCAGTACTTC

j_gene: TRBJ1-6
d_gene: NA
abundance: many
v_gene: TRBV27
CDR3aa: CASSLLGANSPLHF
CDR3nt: TGTGCCAGCAGTTTATTAGGGGCGAATTCACCCCTCCACTTT

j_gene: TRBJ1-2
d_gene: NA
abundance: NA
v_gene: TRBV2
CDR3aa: CASSLLGPNYGYTF
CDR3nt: TGTGCCAGCAGTCTCCTGGGGCCTAACTATGGCTACACCTTC

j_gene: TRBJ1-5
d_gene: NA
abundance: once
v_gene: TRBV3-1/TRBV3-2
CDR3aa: CASSPQGISNQPQHF
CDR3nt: TGTGCCAGCAGCCCGCAGGGGATTAGCAATCAGCCCCAGCATTTT

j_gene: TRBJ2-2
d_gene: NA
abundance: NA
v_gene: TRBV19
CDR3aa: CASSIGQRELFF
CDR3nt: TGTGCCAGTAGTATAGGGCAGAGGGAGCTGTTTTTT

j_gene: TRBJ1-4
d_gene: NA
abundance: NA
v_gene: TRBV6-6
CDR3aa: CASSYRVTNEKLFF
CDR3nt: TGTGCCAGCAGTTATCGGGTGACTAATGAAAAACTGTTTTTT

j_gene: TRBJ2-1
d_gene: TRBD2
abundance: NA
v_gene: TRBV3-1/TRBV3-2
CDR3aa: CASSSSGGAYNEQFF
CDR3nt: TGTGCCAGCAGCTCTAGCGGGGGGGCCTACAATGAGCAGTTCTTC

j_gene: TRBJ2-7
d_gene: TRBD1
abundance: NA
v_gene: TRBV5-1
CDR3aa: CASNIGDRAFYEQYF
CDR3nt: TGCGCCAGCAACATAGGGGACAGGGCATTCTACGAGCAGTACTTC

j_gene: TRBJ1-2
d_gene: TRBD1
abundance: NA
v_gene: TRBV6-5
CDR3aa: CASTGTGGPIGYTF
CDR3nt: TGTGCCAGTACCGGGACAGGAGGTCCTATTGGCTACACCTTC

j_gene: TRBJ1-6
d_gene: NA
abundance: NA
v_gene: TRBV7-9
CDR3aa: CASSPRSDSPLHF
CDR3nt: TGTGCCAGCAGCCCACGATCGGATTCACCCCTCCACTTT